The present TCR beta chain was sequenced within a study of OX40 agonist ivuxolimab in advanced cancers. Study outcomes and limitations: Several nonresponders also turned out to have low normalized T-cell clonal expansion.

This clone was seen repeatedly, ten times or more. The antigen remains undetermined. The V segment lost 4 bases and the J segment 0 bases; nucleotides outside the gene matches: 13. The CDR3 is 19 amino acids. Germline CDR1 is MGHRA and CDR2 is YSYEKL. Measured with immunoSEQ multiplex PCR; TCRdb has only the in-frame clones, and not every one. The sample gives under 50,000 clones, nearly 80% of which show up once; roughly 7.9% is in the top ten. The clonotype originates from an adult with an advanced solid tumor such as melanoma, head and neck, liver or kidney cancer. The sample was CD4+ or CD8+ T cells sorted from blood, taken in a trial of the OX40 agonist ivuxolimab. The rearrangement uses TRBV4-1 and TRBJ1-5, with 9 bases matching TRBD1. Here the CDR3 DNA reads TGCGCCAGCAGCCCAAAGGTAGGGACAGGGTTCAATAGCAATCAGCCCCAGCATTTT. Protein product: CASSPKVGTGFNSNQPQHF.